The present T cell receptor (beta chain) was sequenced within a study of cytomegalovirus exposure and HLA in healthy donors. Worth noting for this clone: No antigen is known for it.

General study results and limits: Sequencing likely caused a cluster of highly shared sequence variants.

V shed 4 bases and J 3 bases; nucleotides not matched to a gene: 3. Germline-derived CDR1 and CDR2 are SNHLY and FYNNEI. The CDR3 extends over 14 amino acids. Amplification used 60 Vbeta primers and 13 Jbeta primers. The table came from immunoSEQ multiplex PCR; TCRdb's copy has only in-frame clones and leaves some out. The sample holds 110,000 to 150,000 clones; around 82% are singletons and the top ten take more than 2.5%. Sequenced input: PBMCs. The receptor comes from a man between 18 and 35 years old in good health and CMV-seropositive. The gene calls are TRBV2 and TRBJ1-2; 9 bases match TRBD1. This chain's CDR3 is CASSGTGDYYGYTF. CDR3 DNA sequence: TGTGCCAGCAGTGGGACAGGGGACTACTATGGCTACACCTTC. The variable domain in full, with the rest retrieved from reference TRBV2 and TRBJ1-2, is EPEVTQTPSHQVTQMGQEVILRCVPISNHLYFYWYRQILGQKVEFLVSFYNNEISEKSEIFDDQFSVERPDGSNFTLKIRSTKLEDSAMYFCASSGTGDYYGYTFGSGTRLTVV.